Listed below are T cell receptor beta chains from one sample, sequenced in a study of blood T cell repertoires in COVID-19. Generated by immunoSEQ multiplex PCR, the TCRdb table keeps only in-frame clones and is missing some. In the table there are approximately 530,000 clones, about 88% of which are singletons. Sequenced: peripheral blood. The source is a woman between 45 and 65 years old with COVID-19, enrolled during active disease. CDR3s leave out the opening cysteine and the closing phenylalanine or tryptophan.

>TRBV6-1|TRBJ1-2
ASSEQGENGYT
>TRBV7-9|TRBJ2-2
ASSLSGTVNTGELF
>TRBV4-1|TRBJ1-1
ASSRLYVRGTEAF
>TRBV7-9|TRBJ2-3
ASSLSGVVRDTQY
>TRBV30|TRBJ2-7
AFTGQGLYEQY
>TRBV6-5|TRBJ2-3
ASSSGGATDTQY
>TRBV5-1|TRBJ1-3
ASSQSSVQASGNTIY
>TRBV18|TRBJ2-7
ASSGTGSGEQY
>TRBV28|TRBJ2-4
ASQQGNIQY
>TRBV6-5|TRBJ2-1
ATRDSLYNEQF
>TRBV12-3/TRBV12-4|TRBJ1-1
ASSLLYTEAF
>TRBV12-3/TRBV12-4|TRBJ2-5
ASSLQGQETQY
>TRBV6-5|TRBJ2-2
ASSWRDREWTGELF
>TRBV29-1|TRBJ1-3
SVPDRYSGNTIY
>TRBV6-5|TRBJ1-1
ASSFNRAGGTEAF
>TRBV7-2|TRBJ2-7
ASSPGQGVYEQY
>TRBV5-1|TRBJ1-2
ASSLEGAGYT
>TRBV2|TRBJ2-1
ASNSYNEQF
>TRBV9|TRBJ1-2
ASSPGEADYGYT
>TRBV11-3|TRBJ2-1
ASSLDLGGEQF
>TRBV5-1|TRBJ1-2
ASSSTGEVTDGYT
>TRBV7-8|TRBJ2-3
ASSLAFPDTQY
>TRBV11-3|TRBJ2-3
ASSSRTSGGTDTQY
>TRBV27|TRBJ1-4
ASRLAGNKEKLF
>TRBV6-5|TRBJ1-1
ASRDWREEAF
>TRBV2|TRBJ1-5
ASSSRDIYSNQPQH
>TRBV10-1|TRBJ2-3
ASSESSRGLTDTQY
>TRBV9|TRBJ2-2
ASSFLADLTGELF
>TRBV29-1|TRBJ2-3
SVDRTGVDTQY
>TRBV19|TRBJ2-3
ASSSRTGQADTQY
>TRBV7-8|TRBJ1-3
ASSSNRAGNTIY
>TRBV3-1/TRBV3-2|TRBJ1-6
ASSHGQGYSPLH
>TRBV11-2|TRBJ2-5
ASTFGGETQY
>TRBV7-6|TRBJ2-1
ASSLGSAEYNEQF
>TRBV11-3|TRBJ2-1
ASSLYGSQAGGDEQF
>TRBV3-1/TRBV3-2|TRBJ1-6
ASSQGLGRLNSPLH
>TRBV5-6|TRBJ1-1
ASSLAYQGLQAF
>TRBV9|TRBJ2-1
ASSVGLEQVQF
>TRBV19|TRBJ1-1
ASSIPGTGRSEAF
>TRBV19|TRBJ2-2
ASSIDPAGVGELF
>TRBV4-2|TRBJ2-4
ASSQEGPGLQGAKNIQY
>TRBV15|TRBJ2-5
ATSRSVGGEETQY
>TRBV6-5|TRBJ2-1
ATHVGEYNEQF